Listed here are 19 T cell receptor beta chains from one sample, sequenced in a study of blood T cell repertoires in COVID-19. Measured with immunoSEQ multiplex PCR; TCRdb has only the in-frame clones, and not every one. The sample carries 200,000 to 250,000 clones, approximately 86% recorded once. The sample was peripheral blood. The source is a man aged 55 to 70 with acute or convalescent COVID-19.

The V call is TRBV19, the J call TRBJ2-3, with a tentative D call TRBD2 (5 bases). Germline V gives CDR1 LNHDA, CDR2 SQIVND (reference sequence). The ends were cut back, 2 bases at V and 4 bases at J, with 22 bases in the middle. The CDR3 totals 18 residues. CDR3 nucleotides: TGTGCCAGTAGTATAAAGTCGGGGAGTTACCGCTACCCAGATACGCAGTATTTT. Encoded protein: CASSIKSGSYRYPDTQYF. Filled out from reference TRBV19 and TRBJ2-3, the complete variable domain reads DGGITQSPKYLFRKEGQNVTLSCEQNLNHDAMYWYRQDPGQGLRLIYYSQIVNDFQKGDIAEGYSVSREKKESFPLTVTSAQKNPTAFYLCASSIKSGSYRYPDTQYFGPGTRLTVL.

V is TRBV9 and J is TRBJ1-6; possible D gene TRBD1, 5 bases. V was clipped by 3 bases and J by 8 bases, with 12 bases between them. This CDR3 is 14 amino acids long. The germline CDR1 and CDR2 sequences are SGDLS and YYNGEE. The CDR3 sequence is CASSAQAADSPLHF. CDR3 DNA: TGTGCCAGCAGCGCACAGGCAGCCGATTCACCCCTCCACTTT.

The V gene is TRBV18, the J gene TRBJ1-1; tentatively, D is TRBD1 (6 bases). The germline V gene encodes CDR1 KGHSH and CDR2 LQKENI. The CDR3 loop spans 14 amino acids. V was shortened by 3 bases and J by 4 bases, with 12 bases between the two germline ends. The CDR3 loop reads CASSPQTGPTEAFF. The CDR3, as DNA: TGTGCCAGCTCACCTCAGACAGGTCCCACTGAAGCTTTCTTT.

The chain is built from TRBV5-5 and TRBJ1-2; D possibly corresponds to TRBD1 (5 bases). The CDR3 is 18 residues long. V lost 3 bases to trimming and J lost 2 bases, with 23 bases between them. Germline V gene sequence: CDR1 SGHKS, CDR2 YYEKEE (reference sequence). The CDR3 sequence: CASSWGVGGPNLNYGYTF. CDR3 nucleotide sequence: TGTGCCAGCAGCTGGGGCGTGGGGGGACCAAACCTCAACTATGGCTACACCTTC.

In its sample, this clone was seen once. J is TRBJ1-2 and V is TRBV6-5; a possible D gene is TRBD1 (5 bases). The CDR3 has 13 residues. V lost 2 bases, J lost 7 bases, and 11 bases lay in between. Germline CDR1 MNHEY, CDR2 SVGAGI. The CDR3: CASSYGGAVGYTF. The CDR3 DNA follows: TGTGCCAGCAGTTACGGAGGGGCAGTTGGCTACACCTTC.

The chain is built from TRBV21-1 and TRBJ2-7; the table's D gene call, TRBD1, was not cross checked with the DNA. TRBV21-1 is designated a pseudogene. The CDR3 covers 15 residues. The CDR3 coding sequence is TGTGCCAGCAGCCCCCGGGACAGGGTGTCTCACGAGCAGTACTTC. Translated: CASSPRDRVSHEQYF.

This sequence joins TRBV5-6 and TRBJ1-1, with 10 nucleotides matching TRBD1. In germline, CDR1 is SGHDT, CDR2 YYEEEE. The junction had 5 bases not matched to a gene; V was cut back by 4 bases and J by 5 bases. The CDR3 totals 14 residues. CDR3 nucleotide sequence: TGTGCCAGCAGCGTAGGGACAGGGGTAACTGAAGCTTTCTTT. Amino acid sequence: CASSVGTGVTEAFF.

The chain has TRBV5-1 and TRBJ1-2; maybe TRBD1 (5 bases). With 0 bases removed from V and 8 bases from J, the gap between germline ends came to 17 bases. This CDR3 region has 15 residues. The germline V gene has CDR1 SGHRS and CDR2 YFSETQ. The CDR3 region is CASSLGQQVGVGYTF. For the CDR3, the DNA is TGCGCCAGCAGCTTGGGACAGCAAGTGGGTGTAGGCTACACCTTC.

The chain links TRBV30 to TRBJ1-4; 7 nucleotides line up with TRBD1. The CDR3 has 13 amino acids. In germline, CDR1 is GTSNPN, CDR2 SVGIG (reference sequence). The junction had 6 bases not matched to a gene; V was cut back by 4 bases and J by 7 bases. The CDR3 region has the DNA TGTGCCTGGACCGGGACAGTGGGTGAAAAACTGTTTTTT. Its translation: CAWTGTVGEKLFF.

This sequence joins TRBV27 and TRBJ2-7, with 9 bases lining up with TRBD2. In germline, CDR1 is MNHEY, CDR2 SMNVEV (reference sequence). Losses at the gene ends were 3 bases for V and 4 bases for J; bases not matched to a gene: 7. The CDR3 loop spans 15 amino acids. The CDR3 reads CASSFGAGGEYEQYF. CDR3 in DNA: TGTGCCAGCAGTTTTGGAGCGGGGGGTGAGTACGAGCAGTACTTC.

CDR3 region: CASSQELRNEKLFF. The CDR3 region has the DNA TGTGCCAGCAGCCAAGAGTTGCGTAATGAAAAACTGTTTTTT. The V gene is TRBV4-2, the J gene TRBJ1-4; no definite D call. This CDR3 has 14 amino acids. CDR1 is LGHNA and CDR2 is YNFKEQ in the germline V gene. Trimming cost V 0 bases and J 4 bases, with 6 bases left between them.

The V gene is TRBV19, the J gene TRBJ1-4, with D perhaps TRBD1 (5 bases). V was pared by 5 bases and J by 3 bases, with 16 bases between. The CDR3 is made up of 16 amino acids. Germline V CDR1 and CDR2: LNHDA, SQIVND (reference sequence). CDR3 loop: CASSFDRTTSNEKLFF. In nucleotides, the CDR3 is TGTGCCAGTAGTTTCGACAGAACAACCTCTAATGAAAAACTGTTTTTT.

This sequence joins TRBV19 and TRBJ1-5; TRBD1 agrees at 8 bases. CDR1 LNHDA and CDR2 SQIVND come from the germline V gene (reference sequence). V lost 6 bases, J lost 6 bases, and 7 bases stayed unmatched. The CDR3 contains 14 residues. The CDR3 DNA sequence: TGTGCCAGTAGCCAAACAGGGGGGGGTCAGCCCCAGCATTTT. Translation gives CASSQTGGGQPQHF.

V usage is TRBV7-6 and J usage is TRBJ1-4; D possibly corresponds to TRBD1 (5 bases). Trimming left V 1 base short and J 3 bases short, with 12 bases between. The CDR3 loop spans 16 amino acids. CDR1 is SGHVS and CDR2 is FNYEAQ in the germline V gene. CDR3 sequence reads: CASSLGYGRANEKLFF. CDR3 DNA: TGTGCCAGCAGCTTAGGTTACGGCAGGGCTAATGAAAAACTGTTTTTT.

J is TRBJ2-1 and V is TRBV29-1, with D tentatively TRBD2 (6 bases). CDR1 and CDR2 (germline): SQVTM, ANQGSEA. The CDR3 has 14 residues. V lost 6 bases to trimming and J lost 0 bases, with 12 bases between them. The CDR3 protein is CSVPWGLSYNEQFF. CDR3 sequence (DNA): TGCAGCGTCCCTTGGGGACTCTCCTACAATGAGCAGTTCTTC.

This chain uses TRBV6-6 with TRBJ1-2; TRBD1 aligns across 8 bases. The CDR3 totals 16 residues. Trimming cost V 2 bases and J 0 bases; bases outside gene matches: 5. Germline loops: CDR1 MNHNY, CDR2 SVGAGI (reference sequence). This CDR3 reads CASSYSGQGANYGYTF. DNA of the CDR3: TGTGCCAGCAGTTACAGTGGACAGGGAGCTAACTATGGCTACACCTTC.

The chain uses TRBV5-6 and TRBJ2-7, with no clear D. The V gene lost 1 base and the J gene lost 2 bases, with 13 bases spanning the gap. The CDR3 totals 15 residues. Germline V gives CDR1 SGHDT, CDR2 YYEEEE. The DNA for the CDR3 is TGTGCCAGCAGCTTGAGAGTTCCCCCACCCTACGAGCAGTACTTC. The encoded protein is CASSLRVPPPYEQYF.

The chain links TRBV6-5 to TRBJ1-2; 8 bases map to TRBD1. CDR1 is MNHEY and CDR2 is SVGAGI in the germline V gene. The V gene end was trimmed by 8 bases and the J gene end by 5 bases; junction bases not matched to a gene: 13. This CDR3 spans 15 amino acids. The CDR3 DNA reads as TGTGCCAGCGGCCCCCGTGGACAGGGCGAATATGGCTACACCTTC. It translates to CASGPRGQGEYGYTF.

The gene calls are TRBV21-1 and TRBJ1-3; the DNA was not used to check the table's D call, TRBD1. TRBV21-1 is a recognized pseudogene. CDR3 size: 16 residues. The CDR3 here is CASSKAQGSPGNTIYF. The CDR3 DNA follows: TGTGCCAGCAGCAAAGCCCAGGGGAGTCCTGGAAACACCATATATTTT.